Each of the 20 T cell receptor beta chains below was sequenced from the same sample in a study of blood T cell repertoires in COVID-19 (dated by TCRdb to the early 2020s). The library was obtained by the immunoSEQ multiplex PCR assay. TCRdb took over this immuneACCESS table, retaining in-frame rearrangements with V and J assigned. Such tables are incomplete; in checked studies, under half of the missing clones stem from an unresolved V gene, and the remainder is unexplained. The table for this sample lists 95,000 to 150,000 clones; 86% of them were counted only once. 3.5% to 5% of the sample comes from the top ten. The sequencing sample was made of peripheral blood. These receptors were obtained from a man aged 40-50 years with acute or convalescent COVID-19.

The rearrangement joins TRBV6-6 to TRBJ1-2; possible D gene TRBD1, 6 bases. Trimming removed 0 bases at V and 0 bases at J, with 11 bases between. This CDR3 spans 16 amino acids. CDR1 MNHNY and CDR2 SVGAGI come from the germline V gene (reference sequence). The CDR3 loop is CASSYSRDTSNYGYTF. As DNA, the CDR3 is TGTGCCAGCAGTTACTCCCGGGACACATCTAACTATGGCTACACCTTC.

The DNA of the CDR3 is TGCGCCAGCAGCCCCTACGCAGGGCAGGGAACGGGCTACACCTTC. This translates into CASSPYAGQGTGYTF. The chain links TRBV5-1 to TRBJ1-2, with a possible D match to TRBD1 (5 bases). In germline, CDR1 is SGHRS, CDR2 YFSETQ. CDR3 length: 15 residues. The germline V and J ends were trimmed by 4 bases and 8 bases, with 21 bases remaining between them. Based on the CDR3 plus reference TRBV5-1 and TRBJ1-2, the full variable domain is KAGVTQTPRYLIKTRGQQVTLSCSPISGHRSVSWYQQTPGQGLQFLFEYFSETQRNKGNFPGRFSGRQFSNSRSEMNVSTLELGDSALYLCASSPYAGQGTGYTFGSGTRLTVV.

This chain's CDR3 is CASSISGDEQFF. The CDR3 bases are TGTGCCAGTAGTATATCTGGAGATGAGCAGTTCTTC. The V call is TRBV19, the J call TRBJ2-1; D is unclear. The CDR3 extends over 12 amino acids. Trimming left V 2 bases short and J 8 bases short, with 7 bases between. CDR1 LNHDA and CDR2 SQIVND come from the germline V gene (reference sequence). Full variable domain (remainder filled in from reference TRBV19 and TRBJ2-1): DGGITQSPKYLFRKEGQNVTLSCEQNLNHDAMYWYRQDPGQGLRLIYYSQIVNDFQKGDIAEGYSVSREKKESFPLTVTSAQKNPTAFYLCASSISGDEQFFGPGTRLTVL.

The V gene is TRBV5-4, the J gene TRBJ1-1; D gene ambiguous. This CDR3 region has 15 residues. From germline, CDR1 is SGHNT and CDR2 YYREEE (reference sequence). Trimming left V 2 bases short and J 2 bases short, with 13 bases between. The CDR3 region is CASSLKRNLNTEAFF. The CDR3 DNA is TGTGCCAGCAGCTTAAAGAGAAATCTTAACACTGAAGCTTTCTTT. Full variable domain (missing parts from reference TRBV5-4 and TRBJ1-1): ETGVTQSPTHLIKTRGQQVTLRCSSQSGHNTVSWYQQALGQGPQFIFQYYREEENGRGNFPPRFSGLQFPNYSSELNVNALELDDSALYLCASSLKRNLNTEAFFGQGTRLTVV.

The chain is built from TRBV4-2 and TRBJ2-5; 9 bases fit TRBD2. J lost 1 base, V lost 1 base, and 10 bases had no gene match. Germline-derived CDR1 and CDR2 are LGHNA and YNFKEQ. There are 18 residues in the CDR3. The CDR3 nucleotides read TGTGCCAGCAGCCAAGGACTCCTAGCGGGGAGTACCCAAGAGACCCAGTACTTC. Residues: CASSQGLLAGSTQETQYF.

The chain is built from TRBV7-2 and TRBJ2-3; perhaps TRBD1 as D (6 bases). The germline V gene has CDR1 SGHTA and CDR2 FQGNSA. Trimming shortened V by 6 bases and J by 3 bases, and 16 bases separated the two germline ends. CDR3 length: 15 amino acids. The CDR3 DNA reads as TGTGCCAGCAGGGTGAGGGGGTGGGATACAGATACGCAGTATTTT. Protein: CASRVRGWDTDTQYF.

The chain uses TRBV5-1 and TRBJ2-1; 7 positions agree with TRBD2. In germline, CDR1 is SGHRS, CDR2 YFSETQ. This CDR3 spans 15 amino acids. J was trimmed by 8 bases and V by 0 bases; bases with no gene match: 8. The CDR3 nucleotides read TGCGCCAGCAGCTTGGAATGGGGGGGTGAAGATGAGCAGTTCTTC. Translated, it gives CASSLEWGGEDEQFF.

This chain uses TRBV7-9 with TRBJ1-1, with a tentative D call TRBD1 (6 bases). Germline CDR1 reads SEHNR; CDR2 reads FQNEAQ (reference sequence). The CDR3 length is 15 residues. V lost 1 base and J lost 5, with 14 bases in between. CDR3 amino acids: CASSLVVRGGTEAFF. The CDR3 coding sequence is TGTGCCAGCAGCTTAGTGGTGCGAGGGGGTACTGAAGCTTTCTTT.

J is TRBJ1-5 and V is TRBV5-1; 7 nucleotides align to TRBD1. V was pared by 4 bases and J by 5 bases, with 6 bases of the junction left unmatched. The CDR3 has 14 residues. CDR1 and CDR2 from the germline V gene are SGHRS and YFSETQ. The CDR3 DNA sequence: TGCGCCAGCAGCAGGGGGCCAGGGGATCAGCCCCAGCATTTT. Translating gives CASSRGPGDQPQHF.

The chain has TRBV29-1 and TRBJ1-2; 12 nucleotides align to TRBD1. The CDR3 is made up of 13 amino acids. V dropped 5 bases and J dropped 8; count of bases not matched to a gene: 6. Germline-derived CDR1 and CDR2 are SQVTM and ANQGSEA. DNA of the CDR3: TGCAGCGTTCCCGGGACAGGGGGCAGGGGCTACACCTTC. It translates to CSVPGTGGRGYTF. Variable domain in full (rest from reference TRBV29-1 and TRBJ1-2): SAVISQKPSRDICQRGTSLTIQCQVDSQVTMMFWYRQQPGQSLTLIATANQGSEATYESGFVIDKFPISRPNLTFSTLTVSNMSPEDSSIYLCSVPGTGGRGYTFGSGTRLTVV.

This chain connects TRBV7-9 to TRBJ1-1, with D unclear. With 5 bases removed from V and 0 bases from J, the gap between germline ends came to 13 bases. This CDR3 region has 15 residues. Germline values: CDR1 SEHNR, CDR2 FQNEAQ (reference sequence). CDR3 in DNA: TGTGCCAGCAGCCCCCCTTGGAGGATGAACACTGAAGCTTTCTTT. Its translation: CASSPPWRMNTEAFF.

The rearrangement joins TRBV4-1 to TRBJ1-1, with D maybe TRBD1 (6 bases). V lost 5 bases to trimming and J lost 1 base, with 8 bases between them. Germline values: CDR1 MGHRA, CDR2 YSYEKL. This CDR3 comprises 13 residues. CDR3 in DNA: TGCGCCAGCAGCTACAGGGAGAACACTGAAGCTTTCTTT. It codes for CASSYRENTEAFF.

In this sample, this clone turned up once. The chain joins TRBV30 to TRBJ1-4; 7 nucleotides line up with TRBD1. V gave up 2 bases and J gave up 7 bases; unmatched junction bases: 10. The CDR3 is 15 amino acids. The V gene's germline CDR1 is GTSNPN and CDR2 SVGIG (reference sequence). In DNA, the CDR3 is TGTGCCTGGAGTACCAGGGGGTTGTTCAGTGAAAAACTGTTTTTT. Protein product: CAWSTRGLFSEKLFF.

The CDR3 sequence: CASRRDSFSGANVLTF. CDR3 coding DNA: TGTGCCAGCAGGAGGGACAGCTTCTCTGGGGCCAACGTCCTGACTTTC. The chain joins TRBV2 to TRBJ2-6, with 7 bases lining up with TRBD1. V trimming: 6 bases; J trimming: 0 bases; junction bases outside the gene matches: 5. CDR3 length equals 16 residues. The germline gives CDR1 SNHLY, CDR2 FYNNEI. Full variable domain (missing parts from reference TRBV2 and TRBJ2-6): EPEVTQTPSHQVTQMGQEVILRCVPISNHLYFYWYRQILGQKVEFLVSFYNNEISEKSEIFDDQFSVERPDGSNFTLKIRSTKLEDSAMYFCASRRDSFSGANVLTFGAGSRLTVL.

The chain uses TRBV7-3 and TRBJ2-2; 8 positions agree with TRBD1. CDR1 and CDR2 from the germline V gene are SGHTA and FQGTGA. The CDR3 totals 14 residues. Losses at the gene ends were 4 bases for V and 4 bases for J; bases not matched to a gene: 2. CDR3 in DNA: TGTGCCAGCAGCTCCGGACAGGGCACCGGGGAGCTGTTTTTT. Encoded protein: CASSSGQGTGELFF.

The V gene is TRBV29-1, the J gene TRBJ2-1, with TRBD1 matching 7 bases. Germline-derived CDR1 and CDR2 are SQVTM and ANQGSEA. The length of the CDR3 is 14 residues. Trimming removed 3 bases from V and 1 base from J; junction bases left unmatched: 3. The CDR3 here is CSVEGQLSYNEQFF. In DNA, the CDR3 is TGCAGCGTTGAGGGACAGCTTTCCTACAATGAGCAGTTCTTC.

V gene TRBV30 combines with J gene TRBJ1-4; D is ambiguous. From germline, CDR1 is GTSNPN and CDR2 SVGIG (reference sequence). The CDR3 runs to 13 residues. V gave up 4 bases and J gave up 6 bases, with 12 bases separating them. The CDR3 reads CAWKFAGYEKLFF. The CDR3 DNA reads as TGTGCCTGGAAATTTGCCGGGTATGAAAAACTGTTTTTT.

The chain uses TRBV5-5 and TRBJ2-3; D unclear. V shed 4 bases and J shed 3 bases, with 9 bases lying between them. The CDR3 consists of 13 residues. Germline V gene data show CDR1 as SGHKS and CDR2 as YYEKEE (reference sequence). The CDR3 sequence is CASSILETDTQYF. CDR3 in DNA: TGTGCCAGCAGCATACTCGAAACAGATACGCAGTATTTT.

The genes are TRBV11-2 and TRBJ1-4; D is ambiguous. The germline V gene encodes CDR1 SGHAT and CDR2 FQNNGV. Trimming pared 5 bases from V and 8 bases from J, leaving 18 bases between. The CDR3 has 15 amino acids. CDR3: CASSGTGLVGEKLFF. Here the CDR3 DNA reads TGTGCCAGCAGCGGAACCGGACTAGTGGGAGAAAAACTGTTTTTT. The complete variable domain, with remaining parts taken from reference TRBV11-2 and TRBJ1-4, reads EAGVAQSPRYKIIEKRQSVAFWCNPISGHATLYWYQQILGQGPKLLIQFQNNGVVDDSQLPKDRFSAERLKGVDSTLKIQPAKLEDSAVYLCASSGTGLVGEKLFFGSGTQLSVL.

This chain links TRBV7-2 with TRBJ1-6; 7 bases are shared with TRBD1. CDR1 and CDR2 from the germline V gene are SGHTA and FQGNSA. The V and J ends lost 5 bases and 4 bases, in that order; junction bases with no gene match: 5. This CDR3 contains 15 residues. This CDR3 reads CASSQGTVYNSPLHF. The CDR3 DNA reads as TGTGCCAGCAGCCAGGGGACAGTTTATAATTCACCCCTCCACTTT.